Here is one TCR beta chain with its context. Its antigen is undetermined. These data belong to a study of graft-versus-host responses after intestinal transplantation. Study details: Multivisceral, liver-intestinal, or isolated intestinal grafts went to recipients. All of the recipients had induction that used anti-thymocyte globulin, then tacrolimus and steroids for around three years. General study results and limits: There were GvH clones found in recipient marrow, and some of them appeared first in ileum or blood. Graft-donor T cell macrochimerism in patients accompanied high graft-versus-host to host-versus-graft clonal ratios in allografts.

Trimming took off 8 bases at V and 2 bases at J, with 6 bases between the two ends. Germline loops: CDR1 MNHNY, CDR2 SVGAGI (reference sequence). The CDR3 covers 11 residues. Using immunoSEQ multiplex PCR, the repertoire was profiled, and TCRdb retains in-frame clones only, with some absent. The sample carries thousands of clones, 85% to 95% recorded once. The J gene is TRBJ1-2, the V gene TRBV6-6; perhaps TRBD1 as D (5 bases). The clonotype was recovered from a human patient who received an intestinal transplant, so some T cells may come from the graft donor. The sample was PBMCs, taken around 31 days after intestinal transplant. The CDR3 coding sequence is TGTGCCAGCCGGGACAACTATGGCTACACCTTC. It codes for CASRDNYGYTF.